This TCR beta chain originates from a study of PD-L1 blockade in urothelial cancer. Specified time point: pretreatment peripheral blood. Using immunoSEQ multiplex PCR, the repertoire was profiled, and TCRdb retains in-frame clones only, with some absent. Found here are about 87,000 clones, roughly 90% of them singletons; the top ten hold more than 0.85%. CDR1 SGHRS and CDR2 YFSETQ come from the germline V gene. J was trimmed by 1 base and V by 6 bases; bases with no gene match: 3. The CDR3 loop spans 14 amino acids. The source of this sequence is an elderly woman with urothelial cancer. The source material was PBMCs, sampled around atezolizumab (anti-PD-L1) treatment. V is TRBV5-1 and J is TRBJ2-2; TRBD2 aligns across 7 bases. The CDR3 is CASIPSGNTGELFF. The CDR3, as DNA: TGCGCCAGCATCCCTAGCGGGAACACCGGGGAGCTGTTTTTT.